These 9 T cell receptor beta chains came from one sample sequenced in a study of cytomegalovirus exposure and HLA in healthy donors (dated by TCRdb to the late 2010s). Library creation used the immunoSEQ multiplex PCR assay. A mixture of 60 forward primers for TCR Vbeta segments and 13 reverse primers for TCR Jbeta segments was used in the multiplex PCR. The table was pulled from immuneACCESS by TCRdb, which kept in-frame rearrangements only. Such tables lose some clones; where checked, under half of the loss comes from unresolved V genes, and the rest has no known cause. For this sample the table gives around 280,000 clones, of which around nine tenths were detected only once. 2% to 3% of the sample is in the top ten clones. The sample taken for sequencing was PBMCs. All receptors come from a woman between 18 and 29 years old in good health and CMV-seronegative.

The chain is built from TRBV27 and TRBJ2-7; 12 nucleotides align to TRBD2. V lost 4 bases and J lost 7; bases outside the gene matches: 8. Germline CDR1 is MNHEY and CDR2 is SMNVEV (reference sequence). The CDR3 extends over 15 amino acids. The chain's CDR3 is CASSSRLAGDLEQYF. The CDR3 coding sequence is TGTGCCAGCAGTTCCCGACTAGCGGGGGATTTAGAGCAGTACTTC.

The chain carries TRBV5-1 and TRBJ2-1, with TRBD1 as a possible D gene (5 bases). Trimming pared 2 bases from V and 7 bases from J, leaving 13 bases between. CDR3 length: 14 residues. Per the germline V gene, CDR1 is SGHRS and CDR2 is YFSETQ. CDR3 region: CASSFLQGGNEQFF. CDR3 sequence (DNA): TGCGCCAGCAGCTTCTTGCAGGGTGGAAATGAGCAGTTCTTC.

The V and J genes are TRBV18 and TRBJ1-5; D is ambiguous. Germline V gives CDR1 KGHSH, CDR2 LQKENI. This CDR3 comprises 15 residues. V lost 4 bases to trimming and J lost 7 bases, with 17 bases between them. CDR3 protein: CASSLYKTEYQPQHF. CDR3 nucleotides: TGTGCCAGCTCACTCTATAAGACGGAGTACCAGCCCCAGCATTTT.

J is TRBJ1-2 and V is TRBV11-2, with 8 bases matching TRBD1. The CDR3 is 15 residues long. Looked up from germline, CDR1 is SGHAT and CDR2 is FQNNGV. V shed 1 base, J shed 4 bases, and the junction held 5 bases outside the gene matches. In DNA form, the CDR3 reads TGTGCCAGCAGCTTAGTCCTCGGGACAGGCTATGGCTACACCTTC. It is translated as CASSLVLGTGYGYTF. The whole variable domain, remainder taken from reference TRBV11-2 and TRBJ1-2, is EAGVAQSPRYKIIEKRQSVAFWCNPISGHATLYWYQQILGQGPKLLIQFQNNGVVDDSQLPKDRFSAERLKGVDSTLKIQPAKLEDSAVYLCASSLVLGTGYGYTFGSGTRLTVV.

The chain is built from TRBV5-5 and TRBJ2-3, with D perhaps matching TRBD2 (6 bases). The CDR3 is made up of 16 amino acids. The germline V gene encodes CDR1 SGHKS and CDR2 YYEKEE (reference sequence). V shed 6 bases and J shed 0 bases, with 17 bases lying between them. This chain's CDR3 is CASTPGGGGSTDTQYF. For the CDR3, the DNA is TGTGCCAGCACCCCCGGGGGAGGTGGTAGCACAGATACGCAGTATTTT.

The rearrangement links TRBV2 to TRBJ1-1, with 8 bases aligning to TRBD1. CDR1 SNHLY and CDR2 FYNNEI come from the germline V gene. V lost 1 base to trimming and J lost 6 bases; unmatched junction nucleotides: 4. The CDR3 spans 14 residues. For the CDR3, the DNA is TGTGCCAGCAGTGAAGGACAGGGGTATGCTGAAGCTTTCTTT. Translated, it gives CASSEGQGYAEAFF.

J is TRBJ1-5 and V is TRBV6-5; 8 nucleotides line up with TRBD1. The CDR3 spans 14 residues. With 6 bases clipped from V and 4 bases from J, the junction kept 5 bases outside the gene matches. Per the germline V gene, CDR1 is MNHEY and CDR2 is SVGAGI. The chain's CDR3 is CASRGTGNNQPQHF. DNA of the CDR3: TGTGCCAGCAGAGGGACAGGAAATAATCAGCCCCAGCATTTT.

The CDR3 DNA is TGTGCCACCAGCAGAGATCGTTGGACAGGGGAGTACGAGCAGTACTTC. It codes for CATSRDRWTGEYEQYF. The V gene is TRBV15, the J gene TRBJ2-7; 9 nucleotides align to TRBD1. This CDR3 has 16 residues. The germline gives CDR1 LNHNV, CDR2 YYDKDF (reference sequence). The V gene end was trimmed by 0 bases and the J gene end by 4 bases; junction bases not matched to a gene: 7.

CDR3 residues: CASSTGESGELFF. CDR3 nucleotide sequence: TGTGCCAGCTCGACAGGGGAATCCGGGGAGCTGTTTTTT. This rearrangement joins TRBV18 to TRBJ2-2; 8 bases line up with TRBD1. The V gene end was trimmed by 6 bases and the J gene end by 6 bases; junction bases not matched to a gene: 3. Looked up from germline, CDR1 is KGHSH and CDR2 is LQKENI. The CDR3 totals 13 residues.